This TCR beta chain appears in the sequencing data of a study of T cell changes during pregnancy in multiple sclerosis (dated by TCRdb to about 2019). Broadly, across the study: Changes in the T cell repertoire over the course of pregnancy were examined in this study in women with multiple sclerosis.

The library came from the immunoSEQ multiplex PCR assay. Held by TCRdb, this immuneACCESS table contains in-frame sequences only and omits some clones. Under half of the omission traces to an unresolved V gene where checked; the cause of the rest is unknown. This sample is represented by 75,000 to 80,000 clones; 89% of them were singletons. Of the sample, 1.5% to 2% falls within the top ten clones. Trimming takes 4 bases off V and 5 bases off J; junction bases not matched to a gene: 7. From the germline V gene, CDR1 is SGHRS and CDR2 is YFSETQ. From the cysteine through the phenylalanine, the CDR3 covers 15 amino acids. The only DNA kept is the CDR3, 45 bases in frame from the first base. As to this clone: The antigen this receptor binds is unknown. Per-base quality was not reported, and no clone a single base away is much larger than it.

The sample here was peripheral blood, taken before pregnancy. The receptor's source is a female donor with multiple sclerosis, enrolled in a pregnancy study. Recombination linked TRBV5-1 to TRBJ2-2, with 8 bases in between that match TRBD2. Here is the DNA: TGCGCCAGCAGCACGGGGGGGTACGGGACCGGGGAGCTGTTTTTT. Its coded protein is CASSTGGYGTGELFF.